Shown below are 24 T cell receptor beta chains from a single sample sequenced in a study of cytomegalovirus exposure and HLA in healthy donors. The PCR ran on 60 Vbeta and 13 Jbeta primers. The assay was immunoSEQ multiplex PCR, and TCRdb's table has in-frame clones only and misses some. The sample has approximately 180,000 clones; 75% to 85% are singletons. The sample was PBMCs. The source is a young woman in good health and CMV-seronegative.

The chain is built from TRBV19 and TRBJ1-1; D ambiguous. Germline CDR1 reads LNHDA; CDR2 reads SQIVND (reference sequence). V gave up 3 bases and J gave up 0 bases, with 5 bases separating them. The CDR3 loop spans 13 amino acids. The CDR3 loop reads CASSIQLNTEAFF. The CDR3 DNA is TGTGCCAGTAGTATTCAATTGAACACTGAAGCTTTCTTT.

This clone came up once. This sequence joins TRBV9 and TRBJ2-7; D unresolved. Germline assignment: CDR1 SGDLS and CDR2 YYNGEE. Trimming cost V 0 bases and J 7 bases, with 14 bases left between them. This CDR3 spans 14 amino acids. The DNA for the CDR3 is TGTGCCAGCAGCGTAGCGGCAGGTTCCTTAGAGCAGTACTTC. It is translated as CASSVAAGSLEQYF.

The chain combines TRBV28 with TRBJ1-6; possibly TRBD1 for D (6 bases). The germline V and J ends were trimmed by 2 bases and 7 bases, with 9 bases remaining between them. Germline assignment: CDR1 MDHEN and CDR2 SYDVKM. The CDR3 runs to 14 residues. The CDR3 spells CASSLNRVNSPLHF. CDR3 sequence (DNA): TGTGCCAGCAGTTTAAACAGGGTCAATTCACCCCTCCACTTT.

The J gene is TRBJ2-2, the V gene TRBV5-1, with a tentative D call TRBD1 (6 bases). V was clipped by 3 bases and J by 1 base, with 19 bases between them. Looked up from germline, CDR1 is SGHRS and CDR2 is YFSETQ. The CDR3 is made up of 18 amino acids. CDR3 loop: CASSWTSGTPLNTGELFF. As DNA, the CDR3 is TGCGCCAGCAGCTGGACCTCCGGGACACCGCTGAACACCGGGGAGCTGTTTTTT.

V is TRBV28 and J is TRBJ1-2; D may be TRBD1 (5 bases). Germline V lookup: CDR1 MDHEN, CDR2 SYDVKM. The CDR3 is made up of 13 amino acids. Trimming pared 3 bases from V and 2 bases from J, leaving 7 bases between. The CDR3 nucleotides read TGTGCCAGCAGTTTTCCAGGGAACTATGGCTACACCTTC. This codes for CASSFPGNYGYTF.

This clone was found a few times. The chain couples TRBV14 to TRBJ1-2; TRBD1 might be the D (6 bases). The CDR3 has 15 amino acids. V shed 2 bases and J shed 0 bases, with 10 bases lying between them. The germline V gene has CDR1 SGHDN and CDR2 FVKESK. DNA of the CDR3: TGTGCCAGCAGCCAACAGGGGCGAGCTAACTATGGCTACACCTTC. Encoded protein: CASSQQGRANYGYTF.

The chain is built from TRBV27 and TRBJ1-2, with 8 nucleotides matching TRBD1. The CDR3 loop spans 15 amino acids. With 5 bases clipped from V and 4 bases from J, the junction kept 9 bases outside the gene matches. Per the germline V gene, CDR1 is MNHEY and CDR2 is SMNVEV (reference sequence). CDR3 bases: TGTGCCAGCAGTGACAGGGGTTCCATCCTCTATGGCTACACCTTC. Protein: CASSDRGSILYGYTF.

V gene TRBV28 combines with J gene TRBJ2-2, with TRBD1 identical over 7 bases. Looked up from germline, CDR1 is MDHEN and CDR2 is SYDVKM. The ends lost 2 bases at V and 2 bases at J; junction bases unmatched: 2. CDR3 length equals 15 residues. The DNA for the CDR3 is TGTGCCAGCAGTTTAGGGACAGTAAACACCGGGGAGCTGTTTTTT. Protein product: CASSLGTVNTGELFF.

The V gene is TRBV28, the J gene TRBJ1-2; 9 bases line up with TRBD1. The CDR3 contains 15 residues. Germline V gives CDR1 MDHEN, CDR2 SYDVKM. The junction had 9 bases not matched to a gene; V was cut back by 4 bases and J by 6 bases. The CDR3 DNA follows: TGTGCCAGCAGTTGGGGAAGGGACAGGGTTAATGGCTACACCTTC. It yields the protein CASSWGRDRVNGYTF.

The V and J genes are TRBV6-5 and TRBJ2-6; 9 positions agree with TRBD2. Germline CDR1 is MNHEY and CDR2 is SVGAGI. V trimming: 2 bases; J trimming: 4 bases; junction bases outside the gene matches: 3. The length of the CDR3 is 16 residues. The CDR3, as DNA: TGTGCCAGCAGTTACGACCTAGCGGGGGGGGCCAACGTCCTGACTTTC. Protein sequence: CASSYDLAGGANVLTF.

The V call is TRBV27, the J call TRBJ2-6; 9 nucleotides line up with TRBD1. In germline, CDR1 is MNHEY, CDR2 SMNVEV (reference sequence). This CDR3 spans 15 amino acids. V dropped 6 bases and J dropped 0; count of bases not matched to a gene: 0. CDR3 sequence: CASRTGGSGANVLTF. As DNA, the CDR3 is TGTGCCAGCAGGACAGGGGGCTCTGGGGCCAACGTCCTGACTTTC.

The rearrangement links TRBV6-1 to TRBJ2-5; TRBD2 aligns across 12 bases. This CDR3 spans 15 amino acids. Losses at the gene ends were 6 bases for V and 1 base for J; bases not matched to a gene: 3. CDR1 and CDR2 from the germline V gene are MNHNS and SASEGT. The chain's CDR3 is CASRAGLAGQETQYF. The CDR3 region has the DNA TGTGCCAGCAGGGCGGGACTAGCGGGCCAAGAGACCCAGTACTTC.

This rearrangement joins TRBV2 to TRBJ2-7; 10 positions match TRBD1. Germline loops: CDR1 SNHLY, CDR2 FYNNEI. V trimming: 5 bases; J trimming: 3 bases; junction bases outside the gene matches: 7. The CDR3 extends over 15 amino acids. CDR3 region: CASSRIGTGDYEQYF. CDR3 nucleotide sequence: TGTGCCAGCAGTAGAATCGGGACAGGGGACTACGAGCAGTACTTC.

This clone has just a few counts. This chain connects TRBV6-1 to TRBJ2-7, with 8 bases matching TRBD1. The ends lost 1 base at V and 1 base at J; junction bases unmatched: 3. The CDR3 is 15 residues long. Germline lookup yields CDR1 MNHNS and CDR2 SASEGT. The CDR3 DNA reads TGTGCCAGCAGTGAAGGACGACAGGGGTCCTACGAGCAGTACTTC. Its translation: CASSEGRQGSYEQYF.

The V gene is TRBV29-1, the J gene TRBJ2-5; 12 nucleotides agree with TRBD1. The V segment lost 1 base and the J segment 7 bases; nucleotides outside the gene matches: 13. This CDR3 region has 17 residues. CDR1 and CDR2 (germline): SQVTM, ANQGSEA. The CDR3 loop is CSVEGGPGTGGVGTQYF. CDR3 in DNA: TGCAGCGTTGAAGGGGGACCCGGGACAGGGGGCGTCGGGACCCAGTACTTC.

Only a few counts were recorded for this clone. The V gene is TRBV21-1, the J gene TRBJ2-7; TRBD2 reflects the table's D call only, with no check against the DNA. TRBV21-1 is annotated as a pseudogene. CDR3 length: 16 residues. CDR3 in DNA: TGTGCCAGCAGCAAAGCTCTGTCCCTGCCCGCCGGCGAGCAGTACTTC. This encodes CASSKALSLPAGEQYF.

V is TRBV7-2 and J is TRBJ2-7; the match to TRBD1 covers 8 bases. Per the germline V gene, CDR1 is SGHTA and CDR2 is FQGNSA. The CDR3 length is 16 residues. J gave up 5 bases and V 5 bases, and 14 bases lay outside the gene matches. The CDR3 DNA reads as TGTGCCAGCAGCGCGGCAGGGGGCTCCATTGGGGACGAGCAGTACTTC. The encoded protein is CASSAAGGSIGDEQYF.

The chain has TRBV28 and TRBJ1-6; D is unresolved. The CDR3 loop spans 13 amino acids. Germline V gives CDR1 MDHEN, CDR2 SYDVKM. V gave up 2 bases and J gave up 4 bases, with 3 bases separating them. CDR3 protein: CASSLPYNSPLHF. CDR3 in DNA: TGTGCCAGCAGTTTACCATATAATTCACCCCTCCACTTT.

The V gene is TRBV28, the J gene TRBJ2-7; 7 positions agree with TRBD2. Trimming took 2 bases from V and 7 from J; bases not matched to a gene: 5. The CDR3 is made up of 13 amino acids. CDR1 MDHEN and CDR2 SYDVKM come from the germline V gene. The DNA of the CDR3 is TGTGCCAGCAGTTTAAATAGCGGGTGGGAGCAGTACTTC. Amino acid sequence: CASSLNSGWEQYF.

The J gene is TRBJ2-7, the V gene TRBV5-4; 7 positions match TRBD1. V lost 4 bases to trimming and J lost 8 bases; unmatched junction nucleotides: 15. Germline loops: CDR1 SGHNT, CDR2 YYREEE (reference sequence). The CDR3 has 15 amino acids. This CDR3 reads CASSPPGGASFQQYF. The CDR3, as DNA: TGTGCCAGCAGCCCCCCAGGGGGAGCCAGTTTTCAGCAGTACTTC.

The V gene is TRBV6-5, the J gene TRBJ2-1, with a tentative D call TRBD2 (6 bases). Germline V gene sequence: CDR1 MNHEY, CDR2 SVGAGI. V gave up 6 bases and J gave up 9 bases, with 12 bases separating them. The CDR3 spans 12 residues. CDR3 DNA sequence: TGTGCCAGCAGCCCGGGAGTCGGTGAGCAGTTCTTC. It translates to CASSPGVGEQFF.

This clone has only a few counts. Here the CDR3 DNA reads TGTGCCAGCAGCTCCCCTAGCGGCCAAGAGACCCAGTACTTC. Its protein product is CASSSPSGQETQYF. The chain carries TRBV7-2 and TRBJ2-5, with 7 bases aligning to TRBD2. This CDR3 is 14 amino acids long. From germline, CDR1 is SGHTA and CDR2 FQGNSA. V was pared by 4 bases and J by 1 base, with 3 bases of the junction left unmatched.

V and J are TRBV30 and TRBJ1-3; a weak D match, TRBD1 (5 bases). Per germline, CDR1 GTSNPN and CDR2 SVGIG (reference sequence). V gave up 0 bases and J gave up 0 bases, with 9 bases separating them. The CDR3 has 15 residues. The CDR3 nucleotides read TGTGCCTGGAGTGTCGACAGATTCTCTGGAAACACCATATATTTT. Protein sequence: CAWSVDRFSGNTIYF.

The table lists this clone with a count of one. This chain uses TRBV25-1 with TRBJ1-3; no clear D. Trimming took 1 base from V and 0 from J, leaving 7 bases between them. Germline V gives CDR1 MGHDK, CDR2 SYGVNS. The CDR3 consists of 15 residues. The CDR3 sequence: CASSESGYSGNTIYF. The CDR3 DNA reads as TGTGCCAGCAGTGAATCGGGTTACTCTGGAAACACCATATATTTT.